Each of the 32 T cell receptor beta chains below was sequenced from the same sample in a study of regulatory T cells in long-lasting Graves disease. Stated time point: persistent/refractory GD, antithyroid drugs over 5 years with positive TRAb. PBMC RNA was the source of the TCR library. iRepertoire HTBI primers and Arm-PCR of CDR3 regions built TCR beta libraries. TCRdb used MiXCR to reprocess the multiplex PCR reads, holding one entry per CDR3 protein. The table lists 450,000 or so distinct CDR3 sequences, around a fifth of them singletons. The sample in question was peripheral blood mononuclear cells (PBMCs), obtained when the disease was refractory, from a patient treated with antithyroid drugs. The source of these receptors is a female donor with Graves disease.

This clonotype was recorded many times. This sequence joins TRBV28 and TRBJ2-7; TRBD1 aligns across 10 bases. The CDR3 is 16 residues long. Per the germline V gene, CDR1 is MDHEN and CDR2 is SYDVKM. V gave up 3 bases and J gave up 3 bases; unmatched junction bases: 8. The CDR3 nucleotides are TGTGCCAGCAGTTTTTACCCCCGGGACAGGGGCTACGAGCAGTACTTC. Amino acid sequence: CASSFYPRDRGYEQYF. The full variable domain, its missing parts supplied by reference TRBV28 and TRBJ2-7, is DVKVTQSSRYLVKRTGEKVFLECVQDMDHENMFWYRQDPGLGLRLIYFSYDVKMKEKGDIPEGYSVSREKKERFSLILESASTNQTSMYLCASSFYPRDRGYEQYFGPGTRLTVT.

Many counts were recorded for this clonotype. The chain links TRBV2 to TRBJ1-1, with D unresolved. V dropped 11 bases and J dropped 5 bases, with 12 bases sitting between them. CDR1 is SNHLY, CDR2 FYNNEI, per germline. The length of the CDR3 is 11 residues. The CDR3 DNA is TGTGCCGGTAAGAGAGAAACTGAAGCTTTCTTT. Its protein is CAGKRETEAFF.

Turning to this clonotype: This may be a read error: a much more frequent sequence differs by one nucleotide. The chain is built from TRBV12-3 or TRBV12-4 and TRBJ2-7; a possible D gene is TRBD2 (6 bases). The CDR3 runs to 13 residues. For the CDR3, the DNA is TGTGCCAGCGGTTTAGCGGCCACGGGTTCGGAGTACTTC. This gives the protein CASGLAATGSEYF.

The chain couples TRBV11-2 to TRBJ2-2; D remains unclear. Deletions cut 3 bases from V and 5 bases from J, with 10 bases between. CDR3 length equals 14 residues. Germline-derived CDR1 and CDR2 are SGHAT and FQNNGV. In DNA, the CDR3 is TGTGCCAGCAGCTTCCGCCTAGGAACCGGGGAGCTGTTTTTT. It encodes CASSFRLGTGELFF.

The genes are TRBV11-3 and TRBJ2-7; 11 bases align to TRBD2. Germline assignment: CDR1 SGHNT and CDR2 YENEEA. CDR3 size: 15 residues. V was clipped by 5 bases and J by 5 bases; unmatched bases: 8. In nucleotides, the CDR3 is TGTGCCAGCAGCCCCCGACTAGCGGGGTTCAACGAGCAGTACTTC. Its translation is CASSPRLAGFNEQYF.

This chain links TRBV11-3 with TRBJ1-1; D is possibly TRBD1 (5 bases). The germline CDR1 and CDR2 sequences are SGHNT and YENEEA. This CDR3 region has 15 residues. Trimming stripped 1 base from V and 2 bases from J, with 11 bases between. The CDR3 sequence: CASSLGDYVNTEAFF. For the CDR3, the DNA is TGTGCCAGCAGCTTAGGGGACTACGTTAACACTGAAGCTTTCTTT.

A few counts support this clonotype. CDR3 sequence: CASSLVSPGTDTQYF. The CDR3 DNA reads as TGTGCCAGCAGCTTAGTCTCACCAGGGACAGATACGCAGTATTTT. The chain carries TRBV5-6 and TRBJ2-3, with D tentatively TRBD1 (5 bases). Looked up from germline, CDR1 is SGHDT and CDR2 is YYEEEE. Trimming shortened V by 2 bases and J by 3 bases, and 13 bases separated the two germline ends. The CDR3 consists of 15 residues.

This clonotype was detected a few times. This chain connects TRBV28 to TRBJ1-5; tentatively, D is TRBD1 (6 bases). CDR3 length equals 15 residues. CDR1 and CDR2 (germline): MDHEN, SYDVKM. Deletions cut 1 base from V and 4 bases from J, with 11 bases between. CDR3 loop: CASSLFRGRNQPQHF. The CDR3, as DNA: TGTGCCAGCAGTTTATTCCGGGGGCGGAATCAGCCCCAGCATTTT.

This clonotype was recorded many times. The chain couples TRBV28 to TRBJ2-7, with TRBD2 as a possible D gene (6 bases). The CDR3 is 15 residues long. Germline V CDR1 and CDR2: MDHEN, SYDVKM. Between the trimmed V and J ends, which lost 6 bases and 0 bases, there was a span of 15 bases. The CDR3: CASRSTGESSYEQYF. The CDR3 nucleotides read TGTGCCAGCAGGTCCACGGGAGAGAGCTCCTACGAGCAGTACTTC.

V and J are TRBV19 and TRBJ2-2, with D tentatively TRBD1 or TRBD2 (5 bases each). CDR1 is LNHDA and CDR2 is SQIVND in the germline V gene (reference sequence). The CDR3 loop spans 15 amino acids. Trimming took 5 bases from V and 2 from J, leaving 12 bases between them. The CDR3 DNA follows: TGTGCCAGTAGTGGGACGAGGGCTAACACCGGGGAGCTGTTTTTT. It codes for CASSGTRANTGELFF.

Turning to this clonotype: A read error may explain this, as a much larger clone is one base away. Without the conserved terminal phenylalanine or tryptophan, this CDR3 likely stems from a read error. The chain employs TRBV28 and TRBJ1-4, with no clear D. CDR1 and CDR2 from the germline V gene are MDHEN and SYDVKM. V dropped 2 bases and J dropped 8 bases, with 12 bases sitting between them. This CDR3 spans 14 amino acids. CDR3 nucleotides: TGTGCCAGCAGTTTAATAAGGCTGACCGAAAAACTGTTTTGT. Translating gives CASSLIRLTEKLFC.

The chain employs TRBV7-2 and TRBJ1-6; the D gene is possibly TRBD1 (6 bases). Trimming stripped 5 bases from V and 10 bases from J, with 15 bases between. The CDR3 runs 14 residues. The V gene's germline CDR1 is SGHTA and CDR2 FQGNSA. This CDR3 reads CASSPGQWDSPLHF. The CDR3, as DNA: TGTGCCAGCAGCCCCGGACAGTGGGACTCACCCCTCCACTTT.

This clonotype was counted a few times. V gene TRBV2 combines with J gene TRBJ2-2; D gene ambiguous. The V and J ends lost 6 bases and 7 bases respectively, with 9 bases between them. The CDR3 totals 12 residues. CDR1 is SNHLY and CDR2 is FYNNEI in the germline V gene. The chain's CDR3 is CASSPAGGELFF. For the CDR3, the DNA is TGTGCCAGCAGCCCCGCCGGCGGGGAGCTGTTTTTT. The full variable domain, rest sourced from reference TRBV2 and TRBJ2-2, is EPEVTQTPSHQVTQMGQEVILRCVPISNHLYFYWYRQILGQKVEFLVSFYNNEISEKSEIFDDQFSVERPDGSNFTLKIRSTKLEDSAMYFCASSPAGGELFFGEGSRLTVL.

The genes are TRBV13 and TRBJ2-7, with 7 bases aligning to TRBD1. From germline, CDR1 is PRHDT and CDR2 FYEKMQ (reference sequence). Trimming cost V 5 bases and J 6 bases; bases outside gene matches: 13. The CDR3 is made up of 15 amino acids. The CDR3 sequence: CASSPPSGTASEQYF. CDR3 bases: TGTGCCAGCAGCCCACCTTCCGGGACAGCGAGCGAGCAGTACTTC.

There are many counts of this clonotype. This chain joins TRBV12-3 or TRBV12-4 and TRBJ2-5; D is ambiguous. The V gene lost 3 bases and the J gene lost 5 bases, with 10 bases spanning the gap. The CDR3 is 13 residues long. Here the CDR3 reads CASSFFTQETQYF. The CDR3 bases are TGTGCCAGCAGTTTTTTCACTCAGGAGACCCAGTACTTC.

This clonotype was recorded at least ten times. CDR3 loop: CSVDFGTIVETQYF. In DNA, the CDR3 is TGCAGCGTTGATTTTGGGACAATTGTAGAGACCCAGTACTTC. This sequence joins TRBV29-1 and TRBJ2-5; a possible D gene is TRBD1 (6 bases). The CDR3 spans 14 residues. From germline, CDR1 is SQVTM and CDR2 ANQGSEA. V lost 3 bases and J 4 bases, leaving 15 bases between the germline ends. Full variable domain (missing parts from reference TRBV29-1 and TRBJ2-5): SAVISQKPSRDICQRGTSLTIQCQVDSQVTMMFWYRQQPGQSLTLIATANQGSEATYESGFVIDKFPISRPNLTFSTLTVSNMSPEDSSIYLCSVDFGTIVETQYFGPGTRLLVL.

Many counts were recorded for this clonotype. DNA for the CDR3: TGCAGTGCTACTCGGACAGGGTGGGACACTGAAGCTTTCTTT. Its translation: CSATRTGWDTEAFF. The chain carries TRBV20-1 and TRBJ1-1; 8 nucleotides line up with TRBD1. Germline CDR1 reads DFQATT; CDR2 reads SNEGSKA (reference sequence). The CDR3 contains 14 residues. J lost 3 bases, V lost 4 bases, and 7 bases had no gene match.

The table lists this clonotype with a few counts. V usage is TRBV20-1 and J usage is TRBJ2-3, with 8 bases identical to TRBD2. J gave up 1 base and V 3 bases, and 9 bases lay outside the gene matches. Per germline, CDR1 DFQATT and CDR2 SNEGSKA (reference sequence). The CDR3 loop spans 16 amino acids. CDR3 sequence (DNA): TGCAGTGCTAGTATCCATAGCGGGATGGGCACAGATACGCAGTATTTT. Translated: CSASIHSGMGTDTQYF.

CDR3 DNA sequence: TGTGCCAGCAGAGGCCCGGGAAACACCGGGGAGCTGTTTTTT. Protein sequence: CASRGPGNTGELFF. The chain uses TRBV7-2 and TRBJ2-2; the D gene is possibly TRBD2 (5 bases). The CDR3 runs 14 residues. From germline, CDR1 is SGHTA and CDR2 FQGNSA. The V end lost 6 bases, the J end lost 2 bases, and 10 bases lay between the germline ends.

This clonotype is medium-sized by share. The chain is built from TRBV2 and TRBJ2-5; tentatively, D is TRBD1 or TRBD2 (6 bases each). Germline CDR1 is SNHLY and CDR2 is FYNNEI. This CDR3 comprises 13 residues. Trimming shortened V by 1 base and J by 4 bases, and 7 bases separated the two germline ends. The CDR3: CASSEEGGETQYF. The CDR3, as DNA: TGTGCCAGCAGTGAAGAGGGGGGAGAGACCCAGTACTTC.

This clonotype was found a few times. The chain carries TRBV5-1 and TRBJ1-2; D perhaps matches TRBD1 (5 bases). Germline CDR1 SGHRS, CDR2 YFSETQ. There are 14 residues in the CDR3. The V end was cut by 4 bases, the J end by 6 bases, with 16 bases between. The CDR3 bases are TGCGCCAGCAGCCATACCCCGGGGGAAGATGGCTACACCTTC. Translation: CASSHTPGEDGYTF. Based on the CDR3 plus reference TRBV5-1 and TRBJ1-2, the full variable domain is KAGVTQTPRYLIKTRGQQVTLSCSPISGHRSVSWYQQTPGQGLQFLFEYFSETQRNKGNFPGRFSGRQFSNSRSEMNVSTLELGDSALYLCASSHTPGEDGYTFGSGTRLTVV.

This clonotype appeared many times. V usage is TRBV6-2 or TRBV6-3 and J usage is TRBJ1-4; 9 bases agree with TRBD1. CDR1 is MNHEY and CDR2 is SVGEGT in the germline V gene. The CDR3 consists of 17 residues. V lost 2 bases, J lost 4 bases, and 8 bases stayed unmatched. The CDR3 bases are TGTGCCAGCAGTTACACAACAGGGGGCGAGGGTAATGAAAAACTGTTTTTT. Translating it yields CASSYTTGGEGNEKLFF.

In this sample, this clonotype turned up many times. CDR3 region: CSARARVKQPQHF. In DNA, the CDR3 is TGCAGTGCTAGAGCCAGGGTCAAGCAGCCCCAGCATTTT. The chain is built from TRBV20-1 and TRBJ1-5; the D gene is possibly TRBD1 (5 bases). The CDR3 contains 13 residues. The germline V gene encodes CDR1 DFQATT and CDR2 SNEGSKA (reference sequence). V was cut by 1 base and J by 7 bases, with 11 bases left in between.

The rearrangement links TRBV7-2 to TRBJ2-2; no firm D call. The CDR3 has 15 amino acids. Per germline, CDR1 SGHTA and CDR2 FQGNSA. Trimming took off 5 bases at V and 4 bases at J, with 14 bases between the two ends. In DNA form, the CDR3 reads TGTGCCAGCAGCGCCGAAGCTAGTTCCACCGGGGAGCTGTTTTTT. This codes for CASSAEASSTGELFF.

This clonotype was detected ten times or more. A junction end diverges from the germline sequence, so it may reflect a read error. The J gene is TRBJ1-4, the V gene TRBV5-1; D unclear. The length of the CDR3 is 14 residues. Germline values: CDR1 SGHRS, CDR2 YFSETQ. The CDR3 DNA sequence: TGTGCCAGCAGCTTAGAGGGAAATAATGAAAAACTGTTTTTT. Its protein product is CASSLEGNNEKLFF.

This clonotype was detected only a few times. This chain joins TRBV5-1 and TRBJ1-1; D might be TRBD1 (5 bases). Trimming pared 3 bases from V and 2 bases from J, leaving 11 bases between. The CDR3 has 14 residues. Germline assignment: CDR1 SGHRS and CDR2 YFSETQ. CDR3 protein: CASSSLDTNTEAFF. The CDR3 DNA follows: TGCGCCAGCAGCTCCCTGGACACTAACACTGAAGCTTTCTTT.

The chain couples TRBV3-1 to TRBJ2-7, with no clear D. Between the trimmed V and J ends, which lost 4 bases and 0 bases, there was a span of 10 bases. There are 14 residues in the CDR3. The germline V gene has CDR1 LGHDT and CDR2 YNNKEL (reference sequence). The CDR3 DNA is TGTGCCAGCAGCCCCCAATTAAGCTCCTACGAGCAGTACTTC. Protein product: CASSPQLSSYEQYF.

The chain recombines TRBV7-3 with TRBJ1-1; no reliable D call. Germline V gene sequence: CDR1 SGHTA, CDR2 FQGTGA. The V end lost 1 base, the J end lost 5 bases, and 11 bases lay between the germline ends. CDR3 length: 14 amino acids. CDR3 in DNA: TGTGCCAGCAGCTTAAGTCCGGGAGCGACTGAAGCTTTCTTT. Its translation: CASSLSPGATEAFF.

This clonotype was seen at least ten times. The V gene is TRBV27, the J gene TRBJ1-4; 12 bases map to TRBD1. V was clipped by 4 bases and J by 8 bases; unmatched bases: 11. The CDR3 has 17 amino acids. The germline V gene has CDR1 MNHEY and CDR2 SMNVEV (reference sequence). CDR3 amino acids: CASSSGTGGAFQEKLFF. The CDR3 bases are TGTGCCAGCAGTTCCGGGACAGGGGGCGCGTTTCAAGAAAAACTGTTTTTT.

The table lists this clonotype with many counts. V usage is TRBV27 and J usage is TRBJ1-2; no definite D call. The CDR3 spans 14 residues. Trimming took 5 bases from V and 0 from J, leaving 10 bases between them. Germline CDR1 MNHEY, CDR2 SMNVEV (reference sequence). CDR3 sequence reads: CASSTGPTNYGYTF. CDR3 coding DNA: TGTGCCAGCAGTACCGGGCCGACTAACTATGGCTACACCTTC.

The rearrangement links TRBV20-1 to TRBJ1-6; D possibly corresponds to TRBD1 (5 bases). This CDR3 has 13 amino acids. CDR1 DFQATT and CDR2 SNEGSKA come from the germline V gene (reference sequence). With 5 bases removed from V and 6 bases from J, the gap between germline ends came to 11 bases. CDR3 in DNA: TGCAGTGCTTGGGACGGCTCTAATTCACCCCTCCACTTT. Protein: CSAWDGSNSPLHF.

This clonotype appeared a few times. The CDR3 region has the DNA TGTGCCAGCAGCCAAGATCTCCTAGCCGGCGGGGAGCTGTTTTTT. It yields the protein CASSQDLLAGGELFF. The chain is built from TRBV3-1 and TRBJ2-2; D is possibly TRBD2 (5 bases). CDR1 is LGHDT, CDR2 YNNKEL, per germline (reference sequence). The CDR3 length is 15 residues. Trimming took 0 bases from V and 7 from J, leaving 12 bases between them.